A selection of T cell receptor beta chains follows, all from one sample in a study of T cells after yellow fever vaccination. Each CDR3 protein is one row after TCRdb ran MiXCR on the 5' RACE reads. The repertoire consists of some 250,000 distinct CDR3 sequences, with around 7% occurring once and the leading ten covering approximately 0.84%. This specimen was CD4+ T cells sorted from PBMCs, taken 15 days after the yellow fever booster vaccination. These receptor sequences come from a man younger than 45 who received the YFV17D yellow fever vaccine. Both conserved end residues are part of each CDR3. Fields, in order: V gene, clone size, D gene, J gene, CDR3 DNA, CDR3 protein. The D gene is left open where the match is weak. Size is omitted from some rows. Given values are once, few, many or a class for expanded clones.

TRBV7-3	-	-	TRBJ2-2	TGTGCCAGCAGCTTAAATGGCAGGGTGAACACCGGGGAGCTGTTTTTT	CASSLNGRVNTGELFF
TRBV12-3/TRBV12-4	few	TRBD1	TRBJ2-7	TGTGCCAGCAGTTTGGCCGGGACAGGGGTCGAGCAGTACTTC	CASSLAGTGVEQYF
TRBV12-3/TRBV12-4	few	-	TRBJ2-2	TGTGCCAGCAGTCAAAGTGGAACTAACACCGGGGAGCTGTTTTTT	CASSQSGTNTGELFF
TRBV6-1	-	-	TRBJ2-3	TGTGCCAGCAGTAGCGACTGGGGTAGCACAGATACGCAGTATTTT	CASSSDWGSTDTQYF
TRBV7-3	-	-	TRBJ2-3	TGTGCCAGCAGCTTAATGGGCGGACCAGAAGATACGCAGTATTTT	CASSLMGGPEDTQYF
TRBV2	-	-	TRBJ2-7	TGTGCCAGCAGTGGACAGTACTACGAGCAGTACTTC	CASSGQYYEQYF
TRBV7-2	few	TRBD2	TRBJ2-1	TGTGCCAGCAGCCTCCAGGGACTAGCGGACAATGAGCAGTTCTTC	CASSLQGLADNEQFF
TRBV28	-	TRBD1	TRBJ1-1	TGTGCCAGCAGTATACCTCCGGGACAGGGGGCGAACACTGAAGCTTTCTTT	CASSIPPGQGANTEAFF
TRBV11-2	-	TRBD2	TRBJ2-5	TGTGCCAGCAGCTTAGTCATGCTAGCGGCGTTCCCCCAGGTGACCCAGTACTTC	CASSLVMLAAFPQVTQYF
TRBV21-1	many	-	TRBJ2-5	TGTGCCAGCAGCCTATGGACTAGCGGGTACCAAGAGACCCAGTACTTC	CASSLWTSGYQETQYF
TRBV24-1	few	-	TRBJ2-1	TGTGCCACCAGTGGTCTCAGTCTCTACAATGAGCAGTTCTTC	CATSGLSLYNEQFF
TRBV11-2	-	-	TRBJ1-4	TGTGCCAGCAGCTTAGATTCGCTCCACCAGGCACTGTTTTTT	CASSLDSLHQALFF
TRBV20-1	few	-	TRBJ2-5	TGCAGTGCGCAACCGGGACAAAAAAAAGAGACCCAGTACTTC	CSAQPGQKKETQYF
TRBV28	few	-	TRBJ2-7	TGTGCCAGCAGTTCACCGGGACACCCCTACGAGCAGTACTTC	CASSSPGHPYEQYF
TRBV10-3	-	TRBD1	TRBJ1-5	TGTGCCATCAGTGAGTCGGAAGACAGGGGGCTGGATCAGCCCCAGCATTTT	CAISESEDRGLDQPQHF
TRBV20-1	many	TRBD1	TRBJ1-2	TGCAGTGCTAGATACCTGACAGGGGGGTCTGGCTACACCTTC	CSARYLTGGSGYTF
TRBV7-2	-	-	TRBJ2-7	TGTACCAGCAGCTTAGCCCCGGGATGGGACGAGCAGTACTTC	CTSSLAPGWDEQYF
TRBV4-2	few	TRBD1	TRBJ2-7	TGTGCCAGCAGCCAGCCGGGACAGGGGTCGGCGCAGTACTTC	CASSQPGQGSAQYF
TRBV20-1	few	TRBD2	TRBJ2-1	TGCAGTGCTAGTGCTAGCGGGGTTGGTAATGAGCAGTTCTTC	CSASASGVGNEQFF
TRBV6-2/TRBV6-3	few	TRBD2	TRBJ2-5	TGTGCCAGCAGTTGGCCTAGACTAGCGGAGCTAAGCCAAGAGACCCAGTACTTC	CASSWPRLAELSQETQYF
TRBV10-3	few	-	TRBJ2-5	TGTGCCATCAGTGGGGGGGATGGAGAGACCCAGTACTTC	CAISGGDGETQYF
TRBV6-2/TRBV6-3	-	-	TRBJ1-5	TGTGCCAGCAGTTACTCAGGGGGGGGACTCGGGAATCAGCCCCAGCATTTT	CASSYSGGGLGNQPQHF